The 32 T cell receptor beta chains below come from one sample, sequenced in a study of cytomegalovirus exposure and HLA in healthy donors. TCRdb keeps only in-frame clones here, not all; method: immunoSEQ multiplex PCR. The table records around 170,000 clones, around 90% of them present only once. Sequenced: PBMCs. The receptors derive from a man aged 18 to 30 in good health and CMV-seronegative.

This chain connects TRBV6-5 to TRBJ2-3, with TRBD1 as a possible D gene (5 bases). V lost 0 bases and J lost 2, with 12 bases in between. The CDR3 runs 16 residues. In germline, CDR1 is MNHEY, CDR2 SVGAGI. The CDR3 DNA is TGTGCCAGCAGTTACTCGAGTGTAGGACACACAGATACGCAGTATTTT. This translates into CASSYSSVGHTDTQYF.

The V call is TRBV5-6, the J call TRBJ2-7, with D possibly being TRBD2 (6 bases). Germline V CDR1 and CDR2: SGHDT, YYEEEE. The CDR3 covers 17 residues. Trimming cost V 3 bases and J 0 bases, with 19 bases left between them. DNA of the CDR3: TGTGCCAGCAGCTGGGGAGGTTTGTATTTGAGCTCCTACGAGCAGTACGTC. The encoded protein is CASSWGGLYLSSYEQYV.

V is TRBV6-5 and J is TRBJ2-7; 7 bases map to TRBD1. After removal of 6 bases from V and 8 bases from J, the junction contained 4 bases not matched to a gene. Germline lookup yields CDR1 MNHEY and CDR2 SVGAGI. CDR3 length: 11 amino acids. The CDR3 reads CASSQTGKQYF. CDR3 coding DNA: TGTGCCAGCAGCCAGACAGGGAAGCAGTACTTC.

This chain links TRBV6-1 with TRBJ1-2, with a possible D match to TRBD1 (5 bases). The CDR3 runs 14 residues. Trimming shortened V by 1 base and J by 7 bases, and 13 bases separated the two germline ends. Germline V CDR1 and CDR2: MNHNS, SASEGT. CDR3 nucleotide sequence: TGTGCCAGCAGTGAAGGAGATCATAGGGGTGGCTACACCTTC. Its translation: CASSEGDHRGGYTF.

This rearrangement joins TRBV5-1 to TRBJ2-7; 10 bases are shared with TRBD1. The germline V gene has CDR1 SGHRS and CDR2 YFSETQ. The CDR3 covers 14 residues. Germline trimming cut 4 bases from V and 7 bases from J; bases unmatched to any gene: 8. CDR3 in DNA: TGCGCCAGCAGCCCGGACAGGGGGGTGAGGGAGCAGTACTTC. Residues: CASSPDRGVREQYF.

Here the CDR3 reads CASSQDRTGNYGYTF. CDR3 coding DNA: TGCGCCAGCAGCCAGGATAGGACAGGGAACTATGGCTACACCTTC. The chain links TRBV4-3 to TRBJ1-2; TRBD1 aligns across 8 bases. The length of the CDR3 is 15 residues. Per germline, CDR1 LGHNA and CDR2 YSLEER. V gave up 3 bases and J gave up 2 bases; unmatched junction bases: 5.

The chain recombines TRBV27 with TRBJ2-7; 12 bases fit TRBD1. Germline-derived CDR1 and CDR2 are MNHEY and SMNVEV (reference sequence). V lost 4 bases to trimming and J lost 2 bases; unmatched junction nucleotides: 3. The CDR3 covers 15 residues. CDR3 residues: CASSWGTGGTYEQYF. DNA for the CDR3: TGTGCCAGCAGTTGGGGGACAGGGGGCACCTACGAGCAGTACTTC.

This sequence joins TRBV19 and TRBJ1-3; 11 positions match TRBD1. Per germline, CDR1 LNHDA and CDR2 SQIVND (reference sequence). The CDR3 sequence is 16 residues long. The ends lost 7 bases at V and 1 base at J; junction bases unmatched: 6. As DNA, the CDR3 is TGTGCCAGTACATGGACAGGGGGCGCATCTGGAAACACCATATATTTT. This sequence encodes CASTWTGGASGNTIYF.

The V and J genes are TRBV27 and TRBJ1-1; TRBD1 matches 7 bases. The ends lost 5 bases at V and 5 bases at J; junction bases unmatched: 8. Germline-derived CDR1 and CDR2 are MNHEY and SMNVEV (reference sequence). This CDR3 has 14 residues. CDR3 sequence (DNA): TGTGCCAGCAGTCCATCCGACAGGGTAACTGAAGCTTTCTTT. This codes for CASSPSDRVTEAFF.

This chain uses TRBV7-2 with TRBJ2-5; no definite D call. Germline assignment: CDR1 SGHTA and CDR2 FQGNSA. V was shortened by 0 bases and J by 6 bases, with 11 bases between the two germline ends. The CDR3 sequence is 14 residues long. This CDR3 reads CASSLAGTAKTQYF. The CDR3 DNA follows: TGTGCCAGCAGCTTAGCGGGCACCGCGAAGACCCAGTACTTC.

This clone was observed a few times. The V and J genes are TRBV11-2 and TRBJ1-3; no reliable D call. The germline V gene has CDR1 SGHAT and CDR2 FQNNGV. The CDR3 is 15 residues long. Trimming cost V 4 bases and J 0 bases, with 10 bases left between them. The CDR3, as DNA: TGTGCCAGCAGCTCCCGAGGCAGCTCTGGAAACACCATATATTTT. This gives the protein CASSSRGSSGNTIYF.

The J gene is TRBJ2-1, the V gene TRBV27; tentatively, D is TRBD1 (5 bases). There are 15 residues in the CDR3. V lost 1 base and J 8 bases, leaving 15 bases between the germline ends. Per the germline V gene, CDR1 is MNHEY and CDR2 is SMNVEV (reference sequence). In DNA, the CDR3 is TGTGCCAGCAGTTTATTCGGACAAAGGGCCCATGAGCAGTTCTTC. Its protein is CASSLFGQRAHEQFF.

The chain carries TRBV6-5 and TRBJ2-5; 7 bases are shared with TRBD1. CDR1 and CDR2 from the germline V gene are MNHEY and SVGAGI. The CDR3 runs to 15 residues. With V trimmed by 2 bases and J by 5 bases, 8 bases remained unmatched. The CDR3 coding sequence is TGTGCCAGCAGTTACGAGGGGGCGAGATCGGAGACCCAGTACTTC. This translates into CASSYEGARSETQYF.

V is TRBV2 and J is TRBJ2-7, with D possibly TRBD1 on 7 matching bases. The CDR3 loop spans 13 amino acids. Germline loops: CDR1 SNHLY, CDR2 FYNNEI. The V gene lost 8 bases and the J gene lost 3 bases, with 14 bases spanning the gap. Written as DNA, the CDR3 is TGTGCCAGCCAGGGGGGTCCCAACTACGAGCAGTACGTC. As protein: CASQGGPNYEQYV.

The rearrangement joins TRBV5-1 to TRBJ2-3, with 10 bases aligning to TRBD2. Germline V gene data show CDR1 as SGHRS and CDR2 as YFSETQ. CDR3 size: 15 residues. V lost 1 base, J lost 5 bases, and 4 bases stayed unmatched. The CDR3 is CASSLQRGGGDTQYF. The CDR3 coding sequence is TGCGCCAGCAGCTTGCAGCGGGGGGGAGGAGATACGCAGTATTTT.

The chain recombines TRBV7-2 with TRBJ2-7; TRBD2 aligns across 9 bases. The CDR3 has 17 amino acids. Per germline, CDR1 SGHTA and CDR2 FQGNSA. With 1 base clipped from V and 5 bases from J, the junction kept 12 bases outside the gene matches. The CDR3, as DNA: TGTGCCAGCAGCTTAGGGGTCGGAGGACTAGCGTACAACGAGCAGTACTTC. Translated, it gives CASSLGVGGLAYNEQYF.

This chain connects TRBV5-1 to TRBJ2-7; TRBD1 is a possible D gene (6 bases). Deletions cut 2 bases from V and 5 bases from J, with 8 bases between. The CDR3 is 12 residues long. Germline CDR1 SGHRS, CDR2 YFSETQ. CDR3 sequence reads: CASSLNRDEQYF. The DNA of the CDR3 is TGCGCCAGCAGCTTAAACAGGGACGAGCAGTACTTC.

This sequence joins TRBV5-6 and TRBJ1-4; possible D gene TRBD1, 6 bases. V shed 4 bases and J shed 4 bases, with 20 bases lying between them. Looked up from germline, CDR1 is SGHDT and CDR2 is YYEEEE. The CDR3 is made up of 17 amino acids. CDR3 amino acids: CASSPRRQDSLNEKLFF. The CDR3 coding sequence is TGTGCCAGCAGCCCCCGAAGGCAGGACAGCCTTAATGAAAAACTGTTTTTT.

The chain is built from TRBV7-8 and TRBJ1-1; D remains unclear. V was shortened by 9 bases and J by 3 bases, with 11 bases between the two germline ends. The CDR3 totals 12 residues. Germline assignment: CDR1 SGHVS and CDR2 FQNEAQ. DNA for the CDR3: TGTGCCAGTCGGCGGATGGACACTGAAGCTTTCTTT. Protein sequence: CASRRMDTEAFF.

This clone was recorded only once. The chain couples TRBV6-5 to TRBJ2-7, with D perhaps matching TRBD1 (5 bases). The CDR3 has 15 amino acids. The V and J ends lost 0 bases and 3 bases respectively, with 12 bases between them. CDR1 MNHEY and CDR2 SVGAGI come from the germline V gene. CDR3 protein: CASSYSKGAYYEQYF. The CDR3 DNA is TGTGCCAGCAGTTACTCGAAAGGGGCGTACTACGAGCAGTACTTC.

The chain uses TRBV6-5 and TRBJ2-7; 10 bases line up with TRBD2. The CDR3 contains 15 residues. Germline V gives CDR1 MNHEY, CDR2 SVGAGI. J lost 3 bases, V lost 6 bases, and 8 bases had no gene match. CDR3 nucleotide sequence: TGTGCCAGCAGACGCGGACTAGCGGAGTACTACGAGCAGTACGTC. This sequence encodes CASRRGLAEYYEQYV.

Worth noting for this clone: A junction end diverges from the germline sequence, so it may reflect a read error. The J gene is TRBJ2-7, the V gene TRBV4-3, with TRBD1 identical over 10 bases. Per germline, CDR1 LGHNA and CDR2 YSLEER. CDR3 size: 17 residues. The CDR3 reads CASSKEAPDRGNGEQYF. In DNA form, the CDR3 reads TGCGCCAGCAGCAAAGAGGCCCCGGACAGGGGGAATGGGGAGCAGTACTTC.

This chain connects TRBV2 to TRBJ2-7; 12 nucleotides line up with TRBD1. With V trimmed by 10 bases and J by 4 bases, 8 bases remained unmatched. This CDR3 contains 14 residues. The V gene's germline CDR1 is SNHLY and CDR2 FYNNEI. CDR3 DNA sequence: TGTGCCAAAAAGACGGGACAGGGGGCGTACGAGCAGTACTTC. As protein: CAKKTGQGAYEQYF.

The chain recombines TRBV6-1 with TRBJ1-2; D is uncertain. The V gene lost 3 bases and the J gene lost 12 bases, with 17 bases spanning the gap. Per germline, CDR1 MNHNS and CDR2 SASEGT. This CDR3 contains 13 residues. CDR3: CASSEAGTTRHTF. DNA of the CDR3: TGTGCCAGCAGTGAGGCAGGCACCACTAGGCACACCTTC.

This chain joins TRBV28 and TRBJ1-1; D is undetermined. Germline-derived CDR1 and CDR2 are MDHEN and SYDVKM. The CDR3 runs to 23 residues. Between the trimmed V and J ends, which lost 8 bases and 0 bases, there was a span of 40 bases. Written as DNA, the CDR3 is TGTGCCAGCCCCTTGTCCGGCTGGGTGAGTGGCGAGCTGGAGAATAAAATGAACACTGAAGCTTTCTTT. This codes for CASPLSGWVSGELENKMNTEAFF.

V usage is TRBV5-1 and J usage is TRBJ2-3; TRBD2 matches at 11 bases. V was pared by 0 bases and J by 2 bases, with 5 bases of the junction left unmatched. Germline CDR1 reads SGHRS; CDR2 reads YFSETQ. The length of the CDR3 is 17 residues. The CDR3 DNA sequence: TGCGCCAGCAGCTTGGCCTCTAGCGGGGGGAACACAGATACGCAGTATTTT. Translated, it gives CASSLASSGGNTDTQYF.

The chain joins TRBV5-1 to TRBJ1-5, with D maybe TRBD1 (6 bases). Germline V gene sequence: CDR1 SGHRS, CDR2 YFSETQ. Trimming pared 1 base from V and 0 bases from J, leaving 14 bases between. The CDR3 loop spans 17 amino acids. The CDR3 bases are TGCGCCAGCAGCTTGTCCCCAGGGGATCCTAGCAATCAGCCCCAGCATTTT. Translation gives CASSLSPGDPSNQPQHF.

The chain employs TRBV28 and TRBJ2-7, with 11 bases fitting TRBD2. The junction had 7 bases not matched to a gene; V was cut back by 3 bases and J by 6 bases. Per germline, CDR1 MDHEN and CDR2 SYDVKM. The CDR3 contains 15 residues. CDR3 bases: TGTGCCAGCAGTTTTAGACTAGCGGGGACCGGCGAGCAGTACGTC. It translates to CASSFRLAGTGEQYV.

V and J are TRBV6-1 and TRBJ1-5; 11 bases are a match to TRBD1. With V trimmed by 5 bases and J by 5 bases, 5 bases remained unmatched. Germline values: CDR1 MNHNS, CDR2 SASEGT. The CDR3 consists of 15 residues. Here the CDR3 DNA reads TGTGCCAGCAGTAACCCGGGACAGGGGGATCAGCCCCAGCATTTT. Translating gives CASSNPGQGDQPQHF.

This sequence joins TRBV15 and TRBJ2-7; 9 bases agree with TRBD1. The V segment lost 8 bases and the J segment 0 bases; nucleotides outside the gene matches: 5. In germline, CDR1 is LNHNV, CDR2 YYDKDF (reference sequence). The CDR3 is 14 residues long. CDR3 sequence (DNA): TGTGCCACCGCGGACAGGGGATCCTCCTACGAGCAGTACTTC. As protein: CATADRGSSYEQYF.

The gene calls are TRBV10-3 and TRBJ2-1, with 10 bases that match TRBD2. The CDR3 is 14 amino acids. Unmatched junction bases numbered 7, after V lost 8 bases and J lost 6 bases. The germline V gene has CDR1 ENHRY and CDR2 SYGVKD. The CDR3 region has the DNA TGTGCCATCCAAGCGGGGGGGGCCGTCAATGAGCAGTTCTTC. It yields the protein CAIQAGGAVNEQFF.

The CDR3 loop reads CASSLRRQGAPYEQYF. The DNA for the CDR3 is TGTGCCAGCAGTCTCCGACGACAGGGGGCCCCCTACGAGCAGTACTTC. The chain joins TRBV27 to TRBJ2-7; 10 bases map to TRBD1. V trimming: 5 bases; J trimming: 2 bases; junction bases outside the gene matches: 9. Germline assignment: CDR1 MNHEY and CDR2 SMNVEV (reference sequence). This CDR3 comprises 16 residues.